These T cell receptor beta chains were read from a single sample in a study of human T cells and chemical hapten exposure. TCRdb used MiXCR to reprocess the RACE reads, holding one entry per CDR3 protein. The top ten clones hold about 8.7% of a sample with more than 300,000 distinct CDR3 sequences, 5.5% of them seen once. Material: whole blood, obtained in connection with sensitization to the hapten diphenylcyclopropenone (DPC). Receptor source: a young woman with alopecia areata. Some clones in this sample may be carry-over from other donors' samples. Both conserved end residues are part of each CDR3.

j_gene	v_gene	CDR3aa
TRBJ2-7	TRBV4-3	CASSPQLPTGTRFYEQYF
TRBJ2-7	TRBV20-1	CSAPKLAGIYEQYF
TRBJ1-5	TRBV27	CASSLSAEGRLRPQHF
TRBJ1-4	TRBV28	CASSLLRVRGLVTNEKLFF
TRBJ1-6	TRBV6-5	CASSQQGSQISSPLHF
TRBJ2-1	TRBV6-2/TRBV6-3	CASSYWHAGEQFF
TRBJ1-4	TRBV2	CASSVLLGQGGKLFF
TRBJ1-6	TRBV20-1	CSARVPGAVGSPLHF
TRBJ2-4	TRBV7-2	CASSLGTGVRFQYF
TRBJ2-1	TRBV5-1	CASSSGGAPYYNEQFF
TRBJ2-3	TRBV2	CASSEEASDAWGTDTQYF
TRBJ2-2	TRBV14	CASSLSRQGTNTGELFF
TRBJ2-5	TRBV4-3	CASSQSGGYQETQYF
TRBJ2-7	TRBV5-1	CASSSRDRAYEQYF
TRBJ2-7	TRBV28	CAYGTDEAYEQYF
TRBJ1-3	TRBV29-1	CSVGVSGNTIYF
TRBJ1-4	TRBV7-8	CASSSRLANEKLFF
TRBJ1-1	TRBV11-3	CASSENPGDTEAFF
TRBJ1-1	TRBV5-6	CASSHLTGYTEAFF
TRBJ1-1	TRBV27	CANRDRGRTEAFF
TRBJ1-4	TRBV2	CASTPLGGGQREKLFF
TRBJ2-7	TRBV6-6	CASSSRLAGGLYEQYF